The 28 T cell receptor beta chains listed next were all sequenced from one sample in a study of PD-1 blockade in classical Hodgkin lymphoma. Patients all relapsed after autologous stem cell transplantation, and there was variation in brentuximab vedotin exposure. Clones were sequenced by immunoSEQ multiplex PCR, and TCRdb holds only the in-frame ones, with some missing. The sample contains about 150,000 clones, under 85% of which appear only once. The source material was peripheral blood mononuclear cells (PBMCs), sampled before the second cycle of nivolumab. The receptors were gathered from a human donor with classical Hodgkin lymphoma.

This clone was recorded once. V is TRBV7-8 and J is TRBJ2-6, with 7 bases fitting TRBD1. The CDR3 extends over 20 amino acids. Per the germline V gene, CDR1 is SGHVS and CDR2 is FQNEAQ. The V gene end was trimmed by 5 bases and the J gene end by 0 bases; junction bases not matched to a gene: 16. This CDR3 reads CASSPRPPDRVPSGANVLTF. As DNA, the CDR3 is TGTGCCAGCAGCCCCCGCCCCCCCGACAGGGTTCCCTCTGGGGCCAACGTCCTGACTTTC.

This clone was recorded only once. CDR3 sequence reads: CSVGTGSNSPQYF. In nucleotides, the CDR3 is TGCAGCGTTGGGACAGGGTCCAATTCACCGCAGTATTTT. V gene TRBV29-1 combines with J gene TRBJ2-3, with TRBD1 matching 8 bases. The CDR3 is 13 residues long. Germline trimming cut 4 bases from V and 10 bases from J; bases unmatched to any gene: 10. The germline gives CDR1 SQVTM, CDR2 ANQGSEA.

In this sample, this clone turned up once. Here the CDR3 reads CASTEGPYYEQYF. The CDR3 bases are TGTGCCAGCACTGAGGGGCCCTATTACGAGCAGTACTTC. This chain joins TRBV6-1 and TRBJ2-7; the D call may be TRBD1 or TRBD2 (5 bases each). Germline V gene data show CDR1 as MNHNS and CDR2 as SASEGT. V was clipped by 7 bases and J by 4 bases, with 14 bases between them. This CDR3 has 13 amino acids.

This sequence joins TRBV4-2 and TRBJ1-5, with D maybe TRBD1 (6 bases). CDR3 size: 16 residues. V lost 0 bases, J lost 3 bases, and 12 bases lay in between. Germline CDR1 is LGHNA and CDR2 is YNFKEQ. The CDR3 loop is CASSQDPGHSNQPQHF. DNA of the CDR3: TGTGCCAGCAGCCAAGATCCGGGACACTCCAATCAGCCCCAGCATTTT.

The chain couples TRBV15 to TRBJ1-6; 10 nucleotides line up with TRBD1. The length of the CDR3 is 17 residues. The V gene end was trimmed by 0 bases and the J gene end by 9 bases; junction bases not matched to a gene: 8. Germline V gene data show CDR1 as LNHNV and CDR2 as YYDKDF (reference sequence). The CDR3 spells CATSRDKGQGTGSPLHF. CDR3 coding DNA: TGTGCCACCAGCAGAGACAAGGGACAGGGGACAGGTTCACCCCTCCACTTT.

This chain joins TRBV28 and TRBJ2-3; 7 bases agree with TRBD1. Germline loops: CDR1 MDHEN, CDR2 SYDVKM. V shed 2 bases and J 4 bases; nucleotides not matched to a gene: 3. The CDR3 sequence is 14 residues long. The CDR3 DNA follows: TGTGCCAGCAGTTTACAGGGGGTGGCAGATACGCAGTATTTT. It yields the protein CASSLQGVADTQYF.

The chain carries TRBV19 and TRBJ2-5, with D possibly matching TRBD1 (6 bases). The V and J ends lost 5 bases and 6 bases respectively, with 13 bases between them. The CDR3 runs to 13 residues. Germline CDR1 LNHDA, CDR2 SQIVND (reference sequence). The chain's CDR3 is CASSPLRGQTQYF. CDR3 DNA sequence: TGTGCCAGTAGTCCCCTCAGGGGACAGACCCAGTACTTC.

The gene calls are TRBV6-1 and TRBJ2-7; 12 nucleotides match TRBD1. Germline values: CDR1 MNHNS, CDR2 SASEGT. This CDR3 is built from 15 residues. V lost 6 bases and J lost 3; bases outside the gene matches: 6. The CDR3, as DNA: TGTGCCAGCAGAACCGGGACAGGGGGCTTCTACGAGCAGTACTTC. Its translation: CASRTGTGGFYEQYF.

The rearrangement links TRBV6-6 to TRBJ1-5; 7 positions match TRBD1. Germline CDR1 reads MNHNY; CDR2 reads SVGAGI (reference sequence). V lost 6 bases and J lost 3; bases outside the gene matches: 8. The CDR3 is 15 residues long. Here the CDR3 DNA reads TGTGCCAGCAGAGAGACAGGGCTAATCAATCAGCCCCAGCATTTT. Translation gives CASRETGLINQPQHF.

The rearrangement joins TRBV28 to TRBJ2-7; 11 bases are shared with TRBD2. This CDR3 region has 13 residues. The J segment lost 3 bases and the V segment lost 9 bases, leaving 4 bases of the junction unmatched. CDR1 is MDHEN and CDR2 is SYDVKM in the germline V gene. CDR3 DNA: TGTGCCAGTATGACTAGCGGGAACTACGAGCAGTACTTC. Translated, it gives CASMTSGNYEQYF.

The chain couples TRBV5-1 to TRBJ1-6; D is possibly TRBD1 (6 bases). V lost 1 base, J lost 5 bases, and 16 bases lay in between. This CDR3 spans 17 amino acids. Germline CDR1 is SGHRS and CDR2 is YFSETQ. The CDR3 here is CASSLFARGGDNSPLHF. CDR3 DNA sequence: TGCGCCAGCAGCTTGTTCGCCAGGGGTGGGGATAATTCACCCCTCCACTTT.

This chain connects TRBV19 to TRBJ2-3; D unclear. Germline CDR1 and CDR2: LNHDA and SQIVND (reference sequence). V lost 5 bases, J lost 2 bases, and 11 bases lay in between. The CDR3 runs 14 residues. In nucleotides, the CDR3 is TGTGCCAGTAGTTCGAACAGCGTCACAGATACGCAGTATTTT. Its translation: CASSSNSVTDTQYF.

The J gene is TRBJ1-1, the V gene TRBV4-2; D gene ambiguous. The CDR3 contains 13 residues. Trimming pared 0 bases from V and 3 bases from J, leaving 5 bases between. Germline CDR1 is LGHNA and CDR2 is YNFKEQ. The CDR3 spells CASSQEMDTEAFF. The CDR3 coding sequence is TGTGCCAGCAGCCAAGAGATGGACACTGAAGCTTTCTTT.

CDR3 residues: CASSYPGVGETQYF. The CDR3 bases are TGTGCCAGCAGTTACCCAGGTGTGGGGGAGACCCAGTACTTC. The chain has TRBV5-4 and TRBJ2-5; D remains ambiguous. Germline V gene sequence: CDR1 SGHNT, CDR2 YYREEE (reference sequence). V was pared by 5 bases and J by 5 bases, with 16 bases between. CDR3 length: 14 residues.

V usage is TRBV7-2 and J usage is TRBJ1-2; possible D gene TRBD1, 5 bases. The CDR3 loop spans 15 amino acids. Germline CDR1 reads SGHTA; CDR2 reads FQGNSA. The germline V and J ends were trimmed by 0 bases and 4 bases, with 12 bases remaining between them. The CDR3 spells CASSLAGELGYGYTF. The DNA for the CDR3 is TGTGCCAGCAGCTTAGCAGGGGAGCTCGGCTATGGCTACACCTTC.

This clone was counted between two and nine times. The rearrangement uses TRBV5-6 and TRBJ2-7; TRBD1 aligns across 9 bases. V trimming: 0 bases; J trimming: 4 bases; junction bases outside the gene matches: 5. In germline, CDR1 is SGHDT, CDR2 YYEEEE. The CDR3 is 15 residues long. The DNA of the CDR3 is TGTGCCAGCAGCTTGGCCGGGACAGGGTCTTACGAGCAGTACTTC. The encoded protein is CASSLAGTGSYEQYF.

The chain employs TRBV29-1 and TRBJ1-1, with 8 bases that match TRBD1. Unmatched junction bases numbered 10, after V lost 6 bases and J lost 7 bases. The CDR3 consists of 13 residues. The germline V gene has CDR1 SQVTM and CDR2 ANQGSEA. The CDR3 DNA reads as TGCAGCGTCCCGAACCGACAGGGGAGTGAAGCTTTCTTT. It yields the protein CSVPNRQGSEAFF.

V usage is TRBV5-4 and J usage is TRBJ1-2, with 8 bases lining up with TRBD1. V was pared by 5 bases and J by 7 bases, with 7 bases of the junction left unmatched. Looked up from germline, CDR1 is SGHNT and CDR2 is YYREEE (reference sequence). This CDR3 has 13 amino acids. CDR3 DNA: TGTGCCAGCAGTCCCGACAGGGGAGTTGGCTACACCTTC. This sequence encodes CASSPDRGVGYTF.

This clone has at least ten counts. The J gene is TRBJ1-5, the V gene TRBV13; D perhaps matches TRBD1 (6 bases). The CDR3 runs 16 residues. The V end lost 5 bases, the J end lost 2 bases, and 16 bases lay between the germline ends. CDR1 and CDR2 from the germline V gene are PRHDT and FYEKMQ (reference sequence). CDR3 bases: TGTGCCAGCAGCCGATACAGGGCAGATGGCAATCAGCCCCAGCATTTT. Its protein product is CASSRYRADGNQPQHF.

The chain couples TRBV10-3 to TRBJ2-7; 9 bases map to TRBD1. The CDR3 totals 13 residues. From germline, CDR1 is ENHRY and CDR2 SYGVKD. J was trimmed by 3 bases and V by 6 bases; bases with no gene match: 3. CDR3 sequence reads: CAIRGTGSYEQYF. The CDR3 DNA reads TGTGCCATCAGGGGGACAGGGAGCTACGAGCAGTACTTC.

The chain is built from TRBV6-5 and TRBJ1-2; no reliable D call. There are 12 residues in the CDR3. The ends were cut back, 2 bases at V and 2 bases at J, with 3 bases in the middle. The germline CDR1 and CDR2 sequences are MNHEY and SVGAGI. CDR3: CASSYGNYGYTF. In DNA form, the CDR3 reads TGTGCCAGCAGTTACGGGAACTATGGCTACACCTTC.

This chain joins TRBV7-8 and TRBJ2-5; maybe TRBD2 (5 bases). V lost 0 bases, J lost 5 bases, and 13 bases lay in between. Per the germline V gene, CDR1 is SGHVS and CDR2 is FQNEAQ. This CDR3 is built from 15 residues. Written as DNA, the CDR3 is TGTGCCAGCAGCTTAGCACGACTAAGTTGGGAGACCCAGTACTTC. Translation: CASSLARLSWETQYF.

V is TRBV7-9 and J is TRBJ2-3; the D call may be TRBD1 or TRBD2 (6 bases each). The CDR3 sequence is 16 residues long. Trimming took 2 bases from V and 4 from J, leaving 16 bases between them. Germline V gene data show CDR1 as SEHNR and CDR2 as FQNEAQ (reference sequence). The CDR3, as DNA: TGTGCCAGCAGCTTAAGACAAATCGGGGGCTCAGATACGCAGTATTTT. Encoded protein: CASSLRQIGGSDTQYF.

The chain uses TRBV7-9 and TRBJ2-2, with D perhaps TRBD1 or TRBD2 (5 bases each). V was trimmed by 5 bases and J by 0 bases, leaving 10 bases between them. Germline CDR1 and CDR2: SEHNR and FQNEAQ (reference sequence). The CDR3 totals 15 residues. CDR3 bases: TGTGCCAGCAGCCCCGGGACGGCGAACACCGGGGAGCTGTTTTTT. Translated: CASSPGTANTGELFF.

The V gene is TRBV4-2, the J gene TRBJ1-5; no clear D. V was trimmed by 4 bases and J by 4 bases, leaving 20 bases between them. The germline gives CDR1 LGHNA, CDR2 YNFKEQ. The CDR3 extends over 17 amino acids. DNA for the CDR3: TGTGCCAGCAGCCTATCGACGGCCTCCTCGGGGAATCAGCCCCAGCATTTT. This sequence encodes CASSLSTASSGNQPQHF.

The chain employs TRBV4-1 and TRBJ2-7, with TRBD2 matching over 12 bases. The CDR3 length is 17 residues. Per germline, CDR1 MGHRA and CDR2 YSYEKL. With 5 bases clipped from V and 4 bases from J, the junction kept 12 bases outside the gene matches. The CDR3 DNA reads TGCGCCAGCAGCTCGGGGGCACTAGCGGGAGGTTTATACGAGCAGTACTTC. Translated, it gives CASSSGALAGGLYEQYF.

The chain uses TRBV11-2 and TRBJ1-1; D unclear. CDR1 is SGHAT, CDR2 FQNNGV, per germline. V shed 6 bases and J shed 3 bases, with 14 bases lying between them. This CDR3 has 14 residues. CDR3 coding DNA: TGTGCCAGCAGTTCGGACGGTTTGGACACTGAAGCTTTCTTT. Translated, it gives CASSSDGLDTEAFF. Filled out from reference TRBV11-2 and TRBJ1-1, the complete variable domain reads EAGVAQSPRYKIIEKRQSVAFWCNPISGHATLYWYQQILGQGPKLLIQFQNNGVVDDSQLPKDRFSAERLKGVDSTLKIQPAKLEDSAVYLCASSSDGLDTEAFFGQGTRLTVV.

The rearrangement uses TRBV7-9 and TRBJ1-2, with 7 bases lining up with TRBD1. Germline loops: CDR1 SEHNR, CDR2 FQNEAQ (reference sequence). J gave up 2 bases and V 2 bases, and 5 bases lay outside the gene matches. This CDR3 spans 15 amino acids. This CDR3 is CASSLTGVFNYGYTF. CDR3 coding DNA: TGTGCCAGCAGCTTAACAGGGGTCTTCAACTATGGCTACACCTTC.